This T cell receptor beta chain is from a study of blood T cells in healthy people across ages. The authors ran a second PCR of roughly 6 to 12 cycles using a sample-barcoded 5' primer and a J-beta primer mix. TCRdb recomputed calls from the 5' RACE reads with MiXCR, one row per CDR3 protein. Among some 640,000 distinct CDR3 sequences, around half were seen once, and the ten largest hold around 32%. Comment on this clonotype: Antigen: not known.

Study-wide points: Expanded clonotype changes were possibly confounded by unknown donor CMV status.

What was sequenced was blood. The TCR sequence derives from a woman aged 55-70 years in good health.

The DNA for the CDR3 is TGTGCCAGCAGCCAAGATTCCAGGGCGGTCGGTGGCTACACCTTC. It codes for CASSQDSRAVGGYTF. This chain uses TRBV4-2 with TRBJ1-2, with D perhaps matching TRBD1 (5 bases). Germline V gives CDR1 LGHNA, CDR2 YNFKEQ. The CDR3 contains 15 residues. V was cut by 0 bases and J by 7 bases, with 15 bases left in between.